This T cell receptor beta chain was retrieved from a study of T-cell reconstitution after alpha-beta-depleted transplantation in children. The table lists this clonotype with a few counts. Germline CDR1 and CDR2: DFQATT and SNEGSKA (reference sequence). The V and J ends lost 5 bases and 1 base respectively, with 15 bases between them. The CDR3 consists of 14 residues. A library of TCRbeta sequences, prepared with unique molecular identifiers, was generated. Using its own MiXCR run on the PCR reads, TCRdb lists one record per CDR3 protein. This table holds about 980,000 distinct CDR3 sequences, roughly 29% found once.

The sequence derives from a boy under two years old who had a stem cell transplant for SCID, so the T cells may come from the graft donor. Sequencing was performed on PBMCs, mostly from graft donor cells, taken 360 days after TCRalphabeta/CD19-depleted stem cell transplant. The rearrangement uses TRBV20-1 and TRBJ2-7; D is unresolved. Here the CDR3 reads CSADTQGYSYEQYF. The CDR3 region has the DNA TGCAGTGCTGACACTCAAGGATATTCCTACGAGCAGTACTTC.